A selection of T cell receptor beta chains follows, all from one sample in a study of T-cell reconstitution after alpha-beta-depleted transplantation in children. TCRdb fed the PCR reads into MiXCR, producing one record per CDR3 protein. The sample includes 170,000 or so distinct CDR3 sequences, about 6.8% seen only once; the top ten take around 3.1%. The sequencing here drew on PBMCs from the stem cell graft donor, taken from the stem cell graft. These receptors were collected from a human donor who donated a stem cell graft to a child with Wiskott-Aldrich syndrome. Both conserved end residues are part of each CDR3. A D gene is named only where the DNA matches it firmly. Where a row states a size, it is once, few, many or the class of an expanded clone; other rows omit it.

J	size	V	D	DNA	CDR3
TRBJ2-7	many	TRBV15	.	TGTGCCACCAGCAGAGACGGGGTTGAGTGGTACTTC	CATSRDGVEWYF
TRBJ2-7	many	TRBV5-1	.	TGCGCCAGCAGCTTGTGGTCGGACCTGGGAATCGACGAGCAGTACTTC	CASSLWSDLGIDEQYF
TRBJ2-3	many	TRBV7-8	.	TGTGCCAGCAGCCAGGAGGATACGCAGTATTTT	CASSQEDTQYF
TRBJ2-2	many	TRBV11-2	.	TGTGCCAGCAGCAGACAGCCCGGAGGAACCGGGGAGCTGTTTTTT	CASSRQPGGTGELFF
TRBJ2-3	few	TRBV18	TRBD1	TGTGCCAGCTCATCGGACAGGCTATTAGGGTATTTT	CASSSDRLLGYF
TRBJ1-2	many	TRBV12-3/TRBV12-4	.	TGTGCCAGCAGTACCCGCGGTAGACTTGGCTACACCTTC	CASSTRGRLGYTF
TRBJ2-1	many	TRBV12-3/TRBV12-4	TRBD2	TGTGCCAGCAGTTCCTGGACTAGCGGGAGTGGGAATGAGCAGTTCTTC	CASSSWTSGSGNEQFF
TRBJ1-2	.	TRBV4-1	TRBD1	TGCGCCAGCAGCCAGACAGGGGAATATGGCTACACCTTC	CASSQTGEYGYTF
TRBJ2-1	many	TRBV4-3	TRBD2	TGCGCCAGCAGCCAAGTGTCTCTAGCGGAATACAATGAGCAGTTCTTC	CASSQVSLAEYNEQFF
TRBJ2-3	.	TRBV2	TRBD2	TGTGCCAGCAGCCTCAGCGGGGGTAGCACAGATACGCAGTATTTT	CASSLSGGSTDTQYF
TRBJ1-5	many	TRBV24-1	.	TGTGCCACCAGTGATCCGGGGACGTCCGACCAGCCCCAGCATTTT	CATSDPGTSDQPQHF
TRBJ2-3	many	TRBV6-6	.	TGTGCCAGCAGTTTGATAGCGGTGACGAGCACAGATACGCAGTATTTT	CASSLIAVTSTDTQYF
TRBJ1-1	many	TRBV20-1	.	TGCAGTGCTAGAAGGGGCGGGGTCCAGAACAGGAACACTGAAGCTTTCTTT	CSARRGGVQNRNTEAFF
TRBJ2-7	many	TRBV5-5	.	TGTGCCAGCAGCGTTACATCGGGGTTGGGGTACGAGCAGTACTTC	CASSVTSGLGYEQYF
TRBJ2-2	many	TRBV5-1	.	TGCGCCAGCAGCTATGATGGACGGAACACCGGGGAGCTGTTTTTT	CASSYDGRNTGELFF
TRBJ1-1	many	TRBV11-2	.	TGTGCCAGCAGCTCCGTCTGGAACATGAACACTGAAGCTTTCTTT	CASSSVWNMNTEAFF
TRBJ2-4	many	TRBV5-1	TRBD1	TGCGCCAGCAGCTCGGACAACAGGGGGCAAGCCAAAAACATTCAGTACTTC	CASSSDNRGQAKNIQYF
TRBJ2-2	many	TRBV5-1	.	TGCGCCAGCAGCCCCCAACAAGCGACCGGGGAGCTGTTTTTT	CASSPQQATGELFF
TRBJ1-5	many	TRBV6-1	.	TGTGCCAGCAGTGATCGACAGACCAATCAGCCCCAGCATTTT	CASSDRQTNQPQHF
TRBJ2-3	many	TRBV5-1	TRBD1	TGCGCCAGCAGATTAGGACAGGTTCGCACAGATACGCAGTATTTT	CASRLGQVRTDTQYF
TRBJ1-1	many	TRBV10-2	.	TGCGCCAGCAGTCGGGGTGTAGGGACTGAAGCTTTCTTT	CASSRGVGTEAFF
TRBJ2-7	many	TRBV7-9	.	TGTGCCAGCAGCTTGGGACACGGAGCCTACGAGCAGTACTTC	CASSLGHGAYEQYF
TRBJ1-5	many	TRBV4-2	TRBD1	TGTGCCAGCAGCCAAGAGAGGGGGACAGGGGATCAGCCCCAGCATTTT	CASSQERGTGDQPQHF
TRBJ2-2	many	TRBV7-2	TRBD2	TGTGCCAGCAGCTTAGTAGGGACTAGCAGGGTCGGGGAGCTGTTTTTT	CASSLVGTSRVGELFF
TRBJ2-1	many	TRBV6-1	TRBD1	TGTGCCAGCAATACCGGGACAGCCTCCTACAATGAGCAGTTCTTC	CASNTGTASYNEQFF
TRBJ1-1	many	TRBV6-6	.	TGTGCCAGCAGTTTCCGACAGCGTCCAATCCCCCCTGAAGCTTTCTTT	CASSFRQRPIPPEAFF
TRBJ1-1	many	TRBV20-1	TRBD1	TGCAGTGCTAGAGAGGGACAGGGCATCGGGACTGAAGCTTTCTTT	CSAREGQGIGTEAFF
TRBJ1-5	many	TRBV6-2/TRBV6-3	TRBD1	TGTGCCGCCGCGCGGCCCGACAGGGCTAATCAGCCCCAGCATTTT	CAAARPDRANQPQHF
TRBJ1-2	many	TRBV11-2	TRBD1	TGTGCCAGCAGCCGGAACAGGGGACCTGGCTATGGCTACACCTTC	CASSRNRGPGYGYTF
TRBJ2-1	many	TRBV5-1	TRBD1	TGCGCCAGCAGCTTGGAGGGGGCCTCCTACAATGAGCAGTTCTTC	CASSLEGASYNEQFF
TRBJ2-7	many	TRBV20-1	.	TGCAGTGCTAGCGGGGACCCCCGCGAGCAGTACTTC	CSASGDPREQYF
TRBJ2-3	many	TRBV12-3/TRBV12-4	.	TGTGCCAGCAGTTTCTGGCAGGGAAGCGATACGCAGTATTTT	CASSFWQGSDTQYF
TRBJ1-1	many	TRBV20-1	.	TGCAGTGCTAGTACGGGGAACAACATGAACACTGAAGCTTTCTTT	CSASTGNNMNTEAFF
TRBJ1-1	many	TRBV4-3	.	TGCGCCAGCAGCCTAGGACAGCAAACTGAAGCTTTCTTT	CASSLGQQTEAFF
TRBJ2-7	many	TRBV28	.	TGTGCCAGCAGTTCCCCCCCGTGGGGGTCCTACGAGCAGTACTTC	CASSSPPWGSYEQYF
TRBJ2-1	many	TRBV7-9	.	TGTGCCAGCAGCTTCTTGGGCCGGGGGCAGGATGAGCAGTTCTTC	CASSFLGRGQDEQFF
TRBJ2-6	many	TRBV5-1	.	TGCGCCAGCAGCTTGGCCGTCTGGGCAGAATCTGGGGCCAACGTCCTGACTTTC	CASSLAVWAESGANVLTF
TRBJ2-1	many	TRBV9	TRBD2	TGTGCCAGCAGCCTTAACCGGGACTACTACAATGAGCAGTTCTTC	CASSLNRDYYNEQFF
TRBJ2-3	many	TRBV24-1	.	TGTGCCACCAGCTGGACGGGGAACACAGATACGCAGTATTTT	CATSWTGNTDTQYF
TRBJ2-7	.	TRBV18	TRBD1	TGTGCCAGCTCACAGGCAGGGGGCGCGACCTACGAGCAGTACTTC	CASSQAGGATYEQYF
TRBJ1-1	many	TRBV20-1	.	TGCAGTGCTAGAGGAGGGGACACTGAAGCTTTCTTT	CSARGGDTEAFF
TRBJ1-2	few	TRBV18	TRBD1	TGTGCCAGCTCATCTCTTGGGACAGCCTATGGCTACACCTTC	CASSSLGTAYGYTF
TRBJ2-5	many	TRBV7-2	TRBD2	TGTGCCAGCAGCCTACATTTATCGGGAGGGGAGACCCAGTACTTC	CASSLHLSGGETQYF
TRBJ1-5	few	TRBV25-1	.	TGTGCCAGCAGTGGGGGGACATTGACTAATCAGCCCCAGCATTTT	CASSGGTLTNQPQHF
TRBJ1-3	few	TRBV6-1	.	TGTGCCAGCACGGGGTACATCGACTCTGGAAACACCATATATTTT	CASTGYIDSGNTIYF
TRBJ2-1	many	TRBV7-9	.	TGTGCCAGCAGCAACAGGGTAAGGTCCTACAATGAGCAGTTCTTC	CASSNRVRSYNEQFF
TRBJ1-5	many	TRBV27	.	TGTGCCAGCAAATTAGGCAATACTAATCAGCCCCAGCATTTT	CASKLGNTNQPQHF
TRBJ2-7	many	TRBV18	.	TGTGCCAGCTCACCAAAGAACGAGCAGTACTTC	CASSPKNEQYF
TRBJ2-1	many	TRBV9	.	TGTGCCAGCAGCGTAGACCCGGACTCCTACAATGAGCAGTTCTTC	CASSVDPDSYNEQFF
TRBJ2-6	few	TRBV13	.	TGTGCCAGCAGCTTGAGAGGTTTGTCTGGCAAGTCTGGGGCCAACGTCCTGACTTTC	CASSLRGLSGKSGANVLTF
TRBJ2-7	many	TRBV5-1	.	TGCGCCAGCAGCTCCGACAGTTTATCCTACGAGCAGTACTTC	CASSSDSLSYEQYF
TRBJ2-7	many	TRBV7-2	.	TGTGCCAGCAGCTTAGGCCCCGGCTACGGCGAGCAGTACTTC	CASSLGPGYGEQYF
TRBJ1-5	many	TRBV7-8	.	TGTGCCAGCAGTTATGACAGAGATCAGCCCCAGCATTTT	CASSYDRDQPQHF
TRBJ1-6	many	TRBV20-1	.	TGCAGTGCGCACCGTGGGGGTTCACCCCTCCACTTT	CSAHRGGSPLHF
TRBJ1-2	.	TRBV7-8	.	TGTGCCAGCAGCTTATTGCCCAACCTTCCTAACTATGGCTACACCTTC	CASSLLPNLPNYGYTF
TRBJ2-2	few	TRBV12-3/TRBV12-4	TRBD2	TGTACCTTCAGAGCGGGAGGGCCTCCCATAGGGGAGCTGTTTTTT	CTFRAGGPPIGELFF
TRBJ2-7	many	TRBV5-5	TRBD1	TGTGCCAGCAGCTCTACGGGGACAGGGGGCTCCTACGAGCAGTACTTC	CASSSTGTGGSYEQYF
TRBJ2-2	many	TRBV24-1	.	TGTGCCACCAACGGAGGGCCATCAGGCGGGGAGCTGTTTTTT	CATNGGPSGGELFF